This T cell receptor (beta chain) was recorded in a study of identical twins. Study findings and constraints: Weaker excess twin sharing was seen among beta out-of-frame sequences. There were fewer insertions in abundant cord blood beta clonotypes, but memory repertoires showed no such pattern. The same donors were not followed; conclusions instead depended on cross-sectional statistical analysis.

TCRdb re-called the 5' RACE reads with MiXCR, one entry per CDR3 protein. The sample records about 530,000 distinct CDR3 sequences, about a fifth being singletons. This clonotype was observed a single time. The target antigen is unknown. This sample was also put to use in a study of yellow fever vaccine responses in identical twins.

This clonotype was obtained from a woman aged 18-29 years in good health. The sequenced material came from CD4+ T cells sorted from blood.

CDR3 nucleotides: TGCGCCAGCAGCCCAGGGGACAGGGGCACGTACGAGCAGTACTTC. Amino acid sequence: CASSPGDRGTYEQYF. The rearrangement joins TRBV4-1 to TRBJ2-7; 10 bases map to TRBD1. Germline V gene sequence: CDR1 MGHRA, CDR2 YSYEKL. V was pared by 4 bases and J by 4 bases, with 7 bases of the junction left unmatched. This CDR3 contains 15 residues.